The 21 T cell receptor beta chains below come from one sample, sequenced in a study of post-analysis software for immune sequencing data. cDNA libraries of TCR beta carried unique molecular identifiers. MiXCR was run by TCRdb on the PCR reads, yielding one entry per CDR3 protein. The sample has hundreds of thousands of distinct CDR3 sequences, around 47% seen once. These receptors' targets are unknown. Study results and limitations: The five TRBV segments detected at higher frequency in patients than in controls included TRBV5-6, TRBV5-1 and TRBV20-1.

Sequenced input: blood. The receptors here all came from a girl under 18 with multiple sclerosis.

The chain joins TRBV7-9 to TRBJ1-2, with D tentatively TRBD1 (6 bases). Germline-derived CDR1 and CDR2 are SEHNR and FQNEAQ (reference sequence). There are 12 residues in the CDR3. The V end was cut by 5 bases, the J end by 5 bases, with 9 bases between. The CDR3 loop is CASSRTEYGYTF. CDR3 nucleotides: TGTGCCAGCAGCCGGACAGAGTATGGCTACACCTTC. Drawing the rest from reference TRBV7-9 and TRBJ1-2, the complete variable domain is DTGVSQNPRHKITKRGQNVTFRCDPISEHNRLYWYRQTLGQGPEFLTYFQNEAQLEKSRLLSDRFSAERPKGSFSTLEIQRTEQGDSAMYLCASSRTEYGYTFGSGTRLTVV.

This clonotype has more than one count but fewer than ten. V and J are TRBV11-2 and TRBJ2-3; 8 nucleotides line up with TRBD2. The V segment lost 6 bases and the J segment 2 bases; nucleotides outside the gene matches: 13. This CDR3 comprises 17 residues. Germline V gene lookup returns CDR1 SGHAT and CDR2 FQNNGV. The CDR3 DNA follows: TGTGCCAGCAGTCAAGGGCGAGCGGGGGCCATCACAGATACGCAGTATTTT. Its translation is CASSQGRAGAITDTQYF. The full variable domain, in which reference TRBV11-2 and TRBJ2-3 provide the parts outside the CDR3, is EAGVAQSPRYKIIEKRQSVAFWCNPISGHATLYWYQQILGQGPKLLIQFQNNGVVDDSQLPKDRFSAERLKGVDSTLKIQPAKLEDSAVYLCASSQGRAGAITDTQYFGPGTRLTVL.

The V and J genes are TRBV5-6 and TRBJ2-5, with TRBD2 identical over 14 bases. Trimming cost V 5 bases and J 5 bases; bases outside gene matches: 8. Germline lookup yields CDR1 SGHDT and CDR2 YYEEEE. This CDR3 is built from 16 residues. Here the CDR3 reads CASSWGLAGAGETQYF. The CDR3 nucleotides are TGTGCCAGCAGTTGGGGACTAGCGGGGGCCGGGGAGACCCAGTACTTC.

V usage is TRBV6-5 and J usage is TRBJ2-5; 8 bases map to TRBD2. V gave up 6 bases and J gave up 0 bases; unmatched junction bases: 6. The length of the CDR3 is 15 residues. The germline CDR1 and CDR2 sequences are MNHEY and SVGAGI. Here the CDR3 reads CASSHSGGYQETQYF. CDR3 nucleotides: TGTGCCAGCAGCCACTCGGGGGGGTACCAAGAGACCCAGTACTTC.

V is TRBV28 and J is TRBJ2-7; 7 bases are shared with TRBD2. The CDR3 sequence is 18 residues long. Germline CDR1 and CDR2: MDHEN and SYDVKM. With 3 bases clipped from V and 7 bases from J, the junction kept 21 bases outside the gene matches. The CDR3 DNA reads TGTGCCAGCAGTTTGGAACAGGAGGAGCGGGAAACAATGGGGGAGCAGTACTTC. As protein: CASSLEQEERETMGEQYF.

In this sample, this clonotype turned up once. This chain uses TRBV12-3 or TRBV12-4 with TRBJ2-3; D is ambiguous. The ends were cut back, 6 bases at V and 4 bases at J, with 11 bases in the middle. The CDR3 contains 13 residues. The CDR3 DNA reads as TGTGCCAGCAGGTTAACAAGGCCAGATACGCAGTATTTT. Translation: CASRLTRPDTQYF.

CDR3 DNA sequence: TGTGCCATCAGTGAACAGGGGGCATTGAATGAGCAGTTCTTC. As protein: CAISEQGALNEQFF. The chain combines TRBV10-3 with TRBJ2-1; TRBD1 matches 9 bases. The length of the CDR3 is 14 residues. Trimming at V came to 3 bases and at J to 7 bases, leaving 4 bases not matched to a gene. Germline loops: CDR1 ENHRY, CDR2 SYGVKD.

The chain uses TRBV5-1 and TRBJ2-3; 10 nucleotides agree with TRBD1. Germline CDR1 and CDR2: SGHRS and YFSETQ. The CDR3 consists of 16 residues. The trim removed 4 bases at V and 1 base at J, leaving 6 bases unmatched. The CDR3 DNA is TGCGCCAGCAGCCAAATGGGGACAGGGGGCACAGATACGCAGTATTTT. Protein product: CASSQMGTGGTDTQYF.

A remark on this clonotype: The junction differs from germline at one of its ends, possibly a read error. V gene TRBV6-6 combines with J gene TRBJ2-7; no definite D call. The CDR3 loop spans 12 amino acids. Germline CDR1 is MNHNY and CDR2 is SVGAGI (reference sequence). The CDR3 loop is CASSSPSYEQYF. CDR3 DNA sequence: TGTGCCAGCAGTTCCCCATCCTATGAGCAGTACTTC.

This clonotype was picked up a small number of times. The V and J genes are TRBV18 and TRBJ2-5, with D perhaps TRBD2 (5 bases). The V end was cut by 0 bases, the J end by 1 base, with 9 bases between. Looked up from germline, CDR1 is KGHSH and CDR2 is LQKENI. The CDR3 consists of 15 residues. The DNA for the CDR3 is TGTGCCAGCTCACCACCCCGAGGGCCCCAAGAGACCCAGTACTTC. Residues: CASSPPRGPQETQYF.

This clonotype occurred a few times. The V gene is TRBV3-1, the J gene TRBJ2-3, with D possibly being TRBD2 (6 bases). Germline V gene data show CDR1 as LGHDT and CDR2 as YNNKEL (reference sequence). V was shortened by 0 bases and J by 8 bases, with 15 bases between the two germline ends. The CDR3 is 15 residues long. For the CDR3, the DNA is TGTGCCAGCAGCCAAGATGGGTTCATCGGGGGTACGCAGTATTTT. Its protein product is CASSQDGFIGGTQYF.

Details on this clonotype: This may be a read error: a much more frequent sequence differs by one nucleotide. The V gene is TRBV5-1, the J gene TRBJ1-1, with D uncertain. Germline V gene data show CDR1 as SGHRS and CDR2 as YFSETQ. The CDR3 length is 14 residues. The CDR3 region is CVSSLLEGGTEAFF. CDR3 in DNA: TGCGTCAGCAGCCTCTTGGAGGGTGGGACTGAAGCTTTCTTT. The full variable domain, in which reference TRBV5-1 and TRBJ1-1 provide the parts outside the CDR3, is KAGVTQTPRYLIKTRGQQVTLSCSPISGHRSVSWYQQTPGQGLQFLFEYFSETQRNKGNFPGRFSGRQFSNSRSEMNVSTLELGDSALYLCVSSLLEGGTEAFFGQGTRLTVV.

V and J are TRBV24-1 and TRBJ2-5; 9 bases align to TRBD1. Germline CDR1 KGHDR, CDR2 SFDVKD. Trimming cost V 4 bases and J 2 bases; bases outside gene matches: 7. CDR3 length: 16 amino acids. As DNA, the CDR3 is TGTGCCACCAGTGACTACACCGGGACAGGGCAAGAGACCCAGTACTTC. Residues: CATSDYTGTGQETQYF.

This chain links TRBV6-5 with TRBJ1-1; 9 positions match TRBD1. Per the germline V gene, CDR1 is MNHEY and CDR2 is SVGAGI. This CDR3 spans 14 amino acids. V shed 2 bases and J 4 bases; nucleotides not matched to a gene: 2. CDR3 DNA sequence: TGTGCCAGCAGTTACACGACAGGGGGCACTGAAGCTTTCTTT. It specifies CASSYTTGGTEAFF.

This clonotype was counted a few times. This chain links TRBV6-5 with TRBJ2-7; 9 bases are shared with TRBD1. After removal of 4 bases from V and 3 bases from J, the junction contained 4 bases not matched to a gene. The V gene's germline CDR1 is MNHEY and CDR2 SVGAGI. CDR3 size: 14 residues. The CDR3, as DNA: TGTGCCAGCAGTTCGGACAGGGGTCGCTACGAGCAGTACTTC. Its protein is CASSSDRGRYEQYF.

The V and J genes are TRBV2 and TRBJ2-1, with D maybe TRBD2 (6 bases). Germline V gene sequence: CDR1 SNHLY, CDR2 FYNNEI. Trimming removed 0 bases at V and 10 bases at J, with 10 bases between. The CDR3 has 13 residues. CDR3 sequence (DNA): TGTGCCAGCAGTGAAGCGCGCCGGGGGGAGCAGTTCTTC. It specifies CASSEARRGEQFF. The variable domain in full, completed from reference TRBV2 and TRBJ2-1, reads EPEVTQTPSHQVTQMGQEVILRCVPISNHLYFYWYRQILGQKVEFLVSFYNNEISEKSEIFDDQFSVERPDGSNFTLKIRSTKLEDSAMYFCASSEARRGEQFFGPGTRLTVL.

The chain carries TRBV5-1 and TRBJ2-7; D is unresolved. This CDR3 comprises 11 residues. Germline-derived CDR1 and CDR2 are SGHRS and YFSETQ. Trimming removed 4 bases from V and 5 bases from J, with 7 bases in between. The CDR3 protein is CASSVRDEQYF. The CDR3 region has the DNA TGCGCCAGCAGCGTTCGGGACGAGCAGTACTTC.

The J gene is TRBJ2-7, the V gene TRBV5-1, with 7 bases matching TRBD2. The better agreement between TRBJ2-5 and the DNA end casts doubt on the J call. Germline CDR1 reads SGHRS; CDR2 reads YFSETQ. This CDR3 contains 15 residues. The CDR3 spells CASSLATSAQETQYF. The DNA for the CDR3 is TGCGCCAGCAGCTTGGCCACTAGCGCCCAGGAGACCCAGTACTTC.

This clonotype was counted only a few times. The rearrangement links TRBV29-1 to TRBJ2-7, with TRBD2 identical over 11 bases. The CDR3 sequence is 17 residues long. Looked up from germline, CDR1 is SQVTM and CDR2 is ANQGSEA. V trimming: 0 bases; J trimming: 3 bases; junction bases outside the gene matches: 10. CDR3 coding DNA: TGCAGCGTTGAAGATCTACAGACTAGCGGGACGAACTACGAGCAGTACTTC. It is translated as CSVEDLQTSGTNYEQYF.

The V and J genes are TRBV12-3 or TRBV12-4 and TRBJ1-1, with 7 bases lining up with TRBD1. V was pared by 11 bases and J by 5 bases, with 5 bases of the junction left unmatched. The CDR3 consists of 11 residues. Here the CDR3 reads CAGNRGTEAFF. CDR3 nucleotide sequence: TGTGCCGGCAACAGGGGTACTGAAGCTTTCTTT.

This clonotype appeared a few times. The CDR3 reads CASSQDPQETQYF. CDR3 coding DNA: TGTGCCAGCAGCCAAGATCCCCAAGAGACCCAGTACTTC. This chain connects TRBV3-1 to TRBJ2-5; no clear D. Germline loops: CDR1 LGHDT, CDR2 YNNKEL (reference sequence). The CDR3 is 13 amino acids. V was cut by 0 bases and J by 1 base, with 3 bases left in between.